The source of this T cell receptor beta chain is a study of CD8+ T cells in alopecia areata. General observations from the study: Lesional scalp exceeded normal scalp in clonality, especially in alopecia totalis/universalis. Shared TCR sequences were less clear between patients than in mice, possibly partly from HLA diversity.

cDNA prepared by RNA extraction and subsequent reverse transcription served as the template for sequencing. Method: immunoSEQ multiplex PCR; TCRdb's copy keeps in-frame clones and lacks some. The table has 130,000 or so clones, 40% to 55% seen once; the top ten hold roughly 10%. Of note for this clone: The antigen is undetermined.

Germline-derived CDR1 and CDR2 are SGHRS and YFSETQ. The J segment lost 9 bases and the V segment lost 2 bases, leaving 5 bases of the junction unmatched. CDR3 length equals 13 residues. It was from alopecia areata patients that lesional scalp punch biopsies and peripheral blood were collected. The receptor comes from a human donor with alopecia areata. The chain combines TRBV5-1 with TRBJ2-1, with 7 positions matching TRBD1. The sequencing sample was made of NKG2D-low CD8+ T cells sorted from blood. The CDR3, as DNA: TGCGCCAGCAGCTTCCCGGACAGGTCTGAGCAGTTCTTC. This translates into CASSFPDRSEQFF.